What follows are 5 T cell receptor beta chains derived from one specimen sequenced in a study of blood T cells in healthy people across ages (dated by TCRdb to between 2014 and 2017). Library method: 5' RACE. The sample was run on an Illumina HiSeq 2500. A second PCR of about 7 to 12 cycles was run with a J-beta primer mix and a sample-barcoded 5' primer. TCRdb reanalyzed the raw reads on its own, using fastp at Q25 for trimming and MiXCR for clone calling, and kept in-frame beta chains. Rows with a matching CDR3 protein are joined into one entry that keeps the most common DNA and genes. In this sample the table shows a few hundred thousand distinct CDR3 sequences, about 26% of which occur a single time. The ten largest account for over 3.5% of the sample. In addition, the sample was reused for a study of T cells of mothers and their children.

Sequences were obtained from blood. The receptor set was obtained from a boy between 2 and 10 years old in good health.

This CDR3 is CSAGPSGSGTDTQYF. The CDR3, as DNA: TGCAGTGCTGGTCCTAGCGGGAGCGGCACAGATACGCAGTATTTT. The chain links TRBV20-1 to TRBJ2-3, with TRBD2 identical over 10 bases. Per the germline V gene, CDR1 is DFQATT and CDR2 is SNEGSKA (reference sequence). Trimming cost V 5 bases and J 1 base; bases outside gene matches: 6. The CDR3 is 15 amino acids.

This clonotype has more than one count but fewer than ten. This chain joins TRBV7-9 and TRBJ1-3; 7 nucleotides line up with TRBD1. CDR1 and CDR2 (germline): SEHNR, FQNEAQ (reference sequence). This CDR3 contains 16 residues. The V segment lost 5 bases and the J segment 3 bases; nucleotides outside the gene matches: 10. CDR3 bases: TGTGCCAGCAGCCACATTAGGGGGACAGTTGGAAACACCATATATTTT. It specifies CASSHIRGTVGNTIYF.

In its sample, this clonotype was seen once. The DNA of the CDR3 is TGCGCCAGCGGGAGGGGGGGTTCCACAGATACGCAGTATTTT. It specifies CASGRGGSTDTQYF. The J gene is TRBJ2-3, the V gene TRBV5-1, with a tentative D call TRBD2 (7 bases). Trimming stripped 7 bases from V and 2 bases from J, with 14 bases between. CDR1 is SGHRS and CDR2 is YFSETQ in the germline V gene. The CDR3 sequence is 14 residues long.

The table lists this clonotype with a few counts. The rearrangement joins TRBV20-1 to TRBJ1-2, with no clear D. The V end lost 4 bases, the J end lost 2 bases, and 8 bases lay between the germline ends. CDR1 DFQATT and CDR2 SNEGSKA come from the germline V gene (reference sequence). The CDR3 runs 12 residues. The CDR3 sequence is CSAIRLNYGYTF. The CDR3 bases are TGCAGTGCTATCAGACTGAACTATGGCTACACCTTC.

This rearrangement joins TRBV12-3 or TRBV12-4 to TRBJ2-7, with 13 bases identical to TRBD2. This CDR3 contains 14 residues. V was clipped by 6 bases and J by 5 bases; unmatched bases: 4. CDR3 loop: CASSRTSGRDEQYF. In nucleotides, the CDR3 is TGTGCCAGCAGCCGGACTAGCGGGAGAGACGAGCAGTACTTC.